The rows below give T cell receptor beta chains drawn from one sample of a study of blood T cell repertoires in COVID-19. TCRdb keeps only in-frame clones here, not all; method: immunoSEQ multiplex PCR. The sample includes fewer than 300,000 clones, roughly 84% seen only once; the top ten take 3.1%. Material for sequencing was peripheral blood. These receptors were taken from a woman between 18 and 29 years old with acute or convalescent COVID-19. CDR3s include the opening cysteine and the closing phenylalanine or tryptophan. A D gene is named only where the DNA matches it firmly. Size is stated for part of the rows, as once, few or many counts, or as a class when the clone is expanded.

.	.	TRBV14	16	TRBJ1-2	TGTGCCAGCAGCCAAGTTACATACGGGACTGACTATGGCTACACCTTC	CASSQVTYGTDYGYTF
.	.	TRBV7-2	14	TRBJ1-1	TGTGCCAGCAGCACACGGGGGGCGAACACTGAAGCTTTCTTT	CASSTRGANTEAFF
.	.	TRBV6-5	15	TRBJ2-6	TGTGCCAGCAGACCAACAGGGTCTGGGGCCAACGTCCTGACTTTC	CASRPTGSGANVLTF
few	TRBD1	TRBV29-1	11	TRBJ1-2	TGCAGCGGGACAGGGTACTATGGCTACACCTTC	CSGTGYYGYTF
.	.	TRBV19	18	TRBJ1-5	TGTGCCAGTAGTACGCGCCAAGGACAGATATATAGCAATCAGCCCCAGCATTTT	CASSTRQGQIYSNQPQHF
few	TRBD1	TRBV6-2/TRBV6-3	15	TRBJ1-4	TGTGCCAGCAGTCGACTGACAGGGGGAAACGAAAAACTGTTTTTT	CASSRLTGGNEKLFF
.	.	TRBV5-4	13	TRBJ1-1	TGTGCCAGCAGCGTAACAGAAAACACTGAAGCTTTCTTT	CASSVTENTEAFF
once	TRBD1	TRBV6-1	15	TRBJ2-7	TGTGCCAGCAGTGAAACAGGGGACAGGACCTACGAGCAGTACTTC	CASSETGDRTYEQYF
.	TRBD2	TRBV11-1	16	TRBJ2-1	TGTGCCAGCAGCCCCAGGACTAGCGGGATCTACAATGAGCAGTTCTTC	CASSPRTSGIYNEQFF
.	TRBD1	TRBV19	16	TRBJ1-5	TGTGCCAGTAGTGACCCCGGGACAGGGAGCAATCAGCCCCAGCATTTT	CASSDPGTGSNQPQHF
.	TRBD2	TRBV11-3	16	TRBJ2-1	TGTGCCAGCAGCTGGAGCGGGAGGGGTTCCTACAATGAGCAGTTCTTC	CASSWSGRGSYNEQFF
.	.	TRBV19	16	TRBJ1-5	TGTGCCAGTAGTATCCTAGGAAGGGGGACGGATCAGCCCCAGCATTTT	CASSILGRGTDQPQHF
.	TRBD2	TRBV5-4	20	TRBJ2-6	TGTGCCAGCAGCATATCCGGGACTAGCGGGAGGGCCTCTCGGGCCAACGTCCTGACTTTC	CASSISGTSGRASRANVLTF
.	.	TRBV19	12	TRBJ2-7	TGTGCCAGTAGTATGGGAGGCCGCGAGCAGTACTTC	CASSMGGREQYF
.	TRBD1	TRBV7-2	15	TRBJ2-2	TGTGCCAGCAGCCGGGACAGATCGAACACCGGGGAGCTGTTTTTT	CASSRDRSNTGELFF
few	.	TRBV4-3	19	TRBJ2-2	TGCGCCAGCAGCCAAGATTGGGAAGGAGGGTCGCCGAACACCGGGGAGCTGTTTTTT	CASSQDWEGGSPNTGELFF
.	.	TRBV5-4	15	TRBJ1-4	TGTGCCAGCAGCTTCGACAGTTCAACTAATGAAAAACTGTTTTTT	CASSFDSSTNEKLFF
few	.	TRBV7-6	15	TRBJ1-3	TGTGCCAGCAGCTTGACCAGGGACTCTGGAAACACCATATATTTT	CASSLTRDSGNTIYF
.	TRBD1	TRBV5-8	17	TRBJ1-2	TGTGCCAGCAGCTCATTTACCGGGACAGGGGTCAACTATGGCTACACCTTC	CASSSFTGTGVNYGYTF
.	.	TRBV19	13	TRBJ2-5	TGTGCCAGTAGTACCGACAGGAGGAAGACCCAGTACTTC	CASSTDRRKTQYF
.	.	TRBV6-5	14	TRBJ1-4	TGTGCCAGCAGTTACTCCGGGACTCTTGAAAAACTGTTTTTT	CASSYSGTLEKLFF
.	.	TRBV7-2	14	TRBJ2-1	TGTGCCACCTCCCGAGGGAGCTCCTACAATGAGCAGTTCTTC	CATSRGSSYNEQFF